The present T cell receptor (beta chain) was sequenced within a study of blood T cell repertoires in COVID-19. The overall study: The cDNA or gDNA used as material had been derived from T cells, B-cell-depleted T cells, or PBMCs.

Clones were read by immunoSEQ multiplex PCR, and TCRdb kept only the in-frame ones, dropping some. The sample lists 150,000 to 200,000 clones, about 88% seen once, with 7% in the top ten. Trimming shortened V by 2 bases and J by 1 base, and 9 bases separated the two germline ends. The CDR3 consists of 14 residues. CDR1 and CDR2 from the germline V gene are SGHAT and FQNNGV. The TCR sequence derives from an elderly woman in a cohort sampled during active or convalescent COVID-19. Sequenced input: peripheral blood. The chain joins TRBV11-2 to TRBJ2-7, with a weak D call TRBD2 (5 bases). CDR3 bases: TGTGCCAGCAGCTTATTTCGGGGTTCCTACGAGCAGTACTTC. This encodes CASSLFRGSYEQYF.